The subject of this entry is one T cell receptor beta chain. Its antigen is unidentified. The trim removed 3 bases at V and 4 bases at J, leaving 5 bases unmatched. This CDR3 region has 15 residues. Germline assignment: CDR1 MGHDK and CDR2 SYGVNS. The Oncomine TCR Beta short-read assay generated sequence data from the DNA of cultured CD4+ T cells. TCRdb reanalysed the PCR reads using MiXCR and keeps one entry per CDR3 protein. The sample holds approximately 7,500 distinct CDR3 sequences, 55% to 65% seen once. This entry belongs to a study of vaccination and CD4 T cells after COVID-19. At the level of the study: Overlapping spike peptides from SARS-CoV-2, HCoV-NL63, HCoV-OC43 and HCoV-229E served to stimulate the cells.

Regarding treatment: roughly 10-day PBMC culture with coronavirus spike peptide pools or control peptides (ViraFEST assay). Cells received half-medium changes with fresh IL-2 medium on days 3 and 7. Sequenced: CD4+ T cells from blood, cultured in vitro. This sequence originates from a human donor who had recovered from COVID-19. V usage is TRBV25-1 and J usage is TRBJ2-2; 7 positions agree with TRBD2. The CDR3 DNA sequence: TGTGCCAGCAGTGACTCGCGGGAGACCACCGGGGAGCTGTTTTTT. Protein product: CASSDSRETTGELFF.